A selection of T cell receptor beta chains follows, all from one sample in a study of cytomegalovirus exposure and HLA in healthy donors. Sequenced by immunoSEQ multiplex PCR; TCRdb stores in-frame clones only, minus some. The table shows 160,000 or so clones, with 65% to 80% occurring only once. Sequenced input: PBMCs. All receptors come from a woman aged 40 to 50 in good health and CMV-seronegative. Both conserved end residues are part of each CDR3. The order of the fields is J gene, D gene, V gene, clone size, CDR3 protein, CDR3 DNA. A D gene is named only where the DNA matches it firmly. Some rows mark clone size as missing; the rest say once, few, many or name a class of expanded clone.

>TRBJ1-2|TRBD1|TRBV6-5|-
CASSLDRDMFYGYTF
TGTGCCAGCAGTTTGGACAGGGATATGTTCTATGGCTACACCTTC
>TRBJ2-3|-|TRBV5-1|-
CASSLAVGAPGADTQYF
TGCGCCAGCAGCTTGGCCGTGGGAGCTCCGGGGGCAGATACGCAGTATTTT
>TRBJ1-2|-|TRBV25-1|-
CASSDPRGYGYTF
TGTGCCAGCAGTGACCCCCGCGGGTATGGCTACACCTTC
>TRBJ2-1|-|TRBV11-3|-
CASSTTGWGRNEQFF
TGTGCCAGCAGCACCACGGGTTGGGGCAGAAATGAGCAGTTCTTC
>TRBJ2-3|-|TRBV7-9|-
CASSGGTSTDTQYF
TGTGCCAGCAGCGGAGGGACTAGCACAGATACGCAGTATTTT
>TRBJ1-5|-|TRBV4-2|-
CASSRTFRDSNQPQHF
TGTGCCAGCAGCCGCACGTTCAGGGATAGCAATCAGCCCCAGCATTTT
>TRBJ2-2|TRBD2|TRBV7-9|-
CASTPSRTSVGTGELFF
TGTGCCAGCACCCCTTCGCGGACTAGCGTGGGCACCGGGGAGCTGTTTTTT
>TRBJ1-4|TRBD1|TRBV7-2|-
CASSLNAGGLEKLFF
TGTGCCAGCAGCTTAAACGCAGGGGGTCTTGAAAAACTGTTTTTT
>TRBJ1-2|-|TRBV2|-
CASSEVEGLGYTF
TGTGCCAGCAGTGAAGTAGAGGGTCTTGGCTACACCTTC
>TRBJ2-7|-|TRBV7-9|-
CASSFGDEQYF
TGTGCCAGCAGCTTCGGGGACGAGCAGTACTTC
>TRBJ2-1|-|TRBV9|once
CASSVGRGLNEQFF
TGTGCCAGCAGCGTAGGGCGGGGGCTCAATGAGCAGTTCTTC
>TRBJ1-1|-|TRBV7-8|-
CASSLRSPGENTEAFF
TGTGCCAGCAGCTTAAGGTCCCCGGGGGAGAACACTGAAGCTTTCTTT
>TRBJ2-1|-|TRBV7-2|-
CASSSQGNNEQFF
TGTGCCAGCAGTTCACAGGGCAACAATGAGCAGTTCTTC
>TRBJ1-3|-|TRBV7-2|-
CASGRGGVRGNTIYF
TGTGCCAGCGGGCGGGGGGGCGTAAGAGGAAACACCATATATTTT
>TRBJ1-4|-|TRBV19|-
CASSIAAGIDEKLFF
TGTGCCAGTAGTATAGCGGCAGGGATCGACGAAAAACTGTTTTTT
>TRBJ2-5|-|TRBV9|-
CASTDRMGGETQYF
TGTGCCAGTACGGACAGGATGGGGGGAGAGACCCAGTACTTC
>TRBJ2-2|-|TRBV5-1|few
CASSLGQLAELFF
TGCGCCAGCAGCTTGGGACAACTGGCGGAGCTGTTTTTT
>TRBJ2-6|-|TRBV19|-
CASSSSPGNGANVLTF
TGTGCCAGTAGTAGTAGCCCCGGGAATGGGGCCAACGTCCTGACTTTC
>TRBJ2-3|TRBD1|TRBV2|-
CASSEGQGPTDTQYF
TGTGCCAGCAGTGAGGGACAGGGCCCCACAGATACGCAGTATTTT
>TRBJ2-1|-|TRBV18|-
CASSPDNEQFF
TGTGCCAGCTCACCCGACAATGAGCAGTTCTTC
>TRBJ1-1|TRBD1|TRBV6-5|-
CASSTTGGTNTEAFF
TGTGCCAGCAGTACTACAGGGGGAACGAACACTGAAGCTTTCTTT
>TRBJ2-3|TRBD1|TRBV6-4|-
CASSRTGNPTDTQYF
TGTGCCAGCAGTAGGACAGGGAATCCCACAGATACGCAGTATTTT
>TRBJ1-6|-|TRBV7-9|-
CASSLITGQSPLHF
TGTGCCAGCAGCTTAATAACAGGACAATCACCCCTCCACTTT
>TRBJ1-2|-|TRBV9|-
CASSEGGSPDYTF
TGTGCCAGCAGCGAGGGGGGGTCCCCCGACTACACCTTC
>TRBJ2-1|-|TRBV5-1|-
CASSAGDGYNEQFF
TGCGCCAGCTCTGCGGGCGATGGGTACAATGAGCAGTTCTTC
>TRBJ2-5|TRBD2|TRBV15|-
CATSGIAGVETQYF
TGTGCCACCAGCGGAATAGCGGGGGTGGAGACCCAGTACTTC
>TRBJ1-5|-|TRBV2|-
CASSPGLWQPQHF
TGTGCCAGCAGTCCAGGGTTGTGGCAGCCCCAGCATTTT